The source of this T cell receptor beta chain is a study of blood T cell repertoires in COVID-19. This clone was seen just once. Clones were read by immunoSEQ multiplex PCR, and TCRdb kept only the in-frame ones, dropping some. The sample consists of roughly 100,000 clones, 84% of them appearing once. The V end was cut by 6 bases, the J end by 0 bases, with 8 bases between. The CDR3 contains 14 residues. Germline CDR1 and CDR2: MNHEY and SVGAGI. This chain uses TRBV6-5 with TRBJ1-4; maybe TRBD1 (6 bases). The TCR originated in a man between 35 and 55 years old with active or convalescent COVID-19. Input material: peripheral blood. DNA for the CDR3: TGTGCCAGCAGGCCAGGGGCAACTAATGAAAAACTGTTTTTT. Amino acid sequence: CASRPGATNEKLFF.